The 12 T cell receptor beta chains reported below all come from one sample, sequenced in a study of blood T cells in healthy people across ages. A second PCR, run for about 6 to 12 cycles, used a sample-barcoded 5' primer plus a J-beta primer mix. TCRdb passed the 5' RACE reads through MiXCR, listing each CDR3 protein once. The sample lists hundreds of thousands of distinct CDR3 sequences, 45% to 60% occurring once. Input material: blood. These receptors came from a woman of 80 years or more in good health.

The sample holds many counts of this clonotype. The chain combines TRBV5-1 with TRBJ2-4; TRBD1 is a possible D gene (6 bases). This CDR3 has 18 amino acids. V was cut by 0 bases and J by 0 bases, with 16 bases left in between. Germline-derived CDR1 and CDR2 are SGHRS and YFSETQ. The CDR3 DNA reads TGCGCCAGCAGCTTGGCGACAGGCCGGTATTTAGCCAAAAACATTCAGTACTTC. As protein: CASSLATGRYLAKNIQYF.

Comment on this clonotype: A much larger clone sits a single nucleotide away, making a read error possible. The rearrangement joins TRBV20-1 to TRBJ2-5, with D tentatively TRBD2 (6 bases). Germline V CDR1 and CDR2: DFQATT, SNEGSKA (reference sequence). V lost 6 bases and J lost 11, with 19 bases in between. This CDR3 comprises 12 residues. In nucleotides, the CDR3 is TGCAGTGCCTTGGGAGGAATACGGGAGCAGTACTTC. As protein: CSALGGIREQYF.

With respect to this clonotype: A much larger clone lies a single base off, so this may be a read error. V is TRBV5-1 and J is TRBJ2-7; D is ambiguous. CDR3 size: 12 residues. V lost 1 base and J 7 bases, leaving 9 bases between the germline ends. Germline assignment: CDR1 SGHRS and CDR2 YFSETQ. CDR3 amino acids: CASSLMSGEQYF. The DNA of the CDR3 is TGCGCCAGCAGCTTGATGTCTGGTGAGCAGTACTTC.

This clonotype was seen repeatedly, ten times or more. The rearrangement links TRBV10-3 to TRBJ1-1; D remains ambiguous. From germline, CDR1 is ENHRY and CDR2 SYGVKD. V shed 8 bases and J shed 4 bases, with 14 bases lying between them. CDR3 length equals 13 residues. CDR3 nucleotide sequence: TGTGCCATCCGCCCTCCCGGTAGCACTGAAGCTTTCTTT. Its translation: CAIRPPGSTEAFF.

The chain links TRBV20-1 to TRBJ2-4; D might be TRBD1 (7 bases). The end of the DNA aligns better with TRBJ2-7, so the J call may be wrong. CDR1 is DFQATT and CDR2 is SNEGSKA in the germline V gene (reference sequence). This CDR3 has 19 amino acids. The CDR3 DNA reads as TGCAGTGCTAGAGACATTGTTTTGGGCGGGACAGCCAATTCCTACGAGCAGTACTTC. Residues: CSARDIVLGGTANSYEQYF.

This clonotype was picked up a small number of times. The rearrangement uses TRBV7-6 and TRBJ2-1; 7 bases fit TRBD1. CDR1 SGHVS and CDR2 FNYEAQ come from the germline V gene. J was trimmed by 8 bases and V by 2 bases; bases with no gene match: 12. The CDR3 has 16 residues. As DNA, the CDR3 is TGTGCCAGCAGCTTATCGTCAGGGGGTTACGGCGATGAGCAGTTCTTC. This codes for CASSLSSGGYGDEQFF. Using reference TRBV7-6 and TRBJ2-1 for the parts outside the CDR3, the full variable domain is GAGVSQSPRYKVTKRGQDVALRCDPISGHVSLYWYRQALGQGPEFLTYFNYEAQQDKSGLPNDRFSAERPEGSISTLTIQRTEQRDSAMYRCASSLSSGGYGDEQFFGPGTRLTVL.

The rearrangement joins TRBV4-1 to TRBJ2-5; 10 bases are a match to TRBD1. The J call may be incorrect, as the DNA end agrees better with TRBJ2-7. The CDR3 is 15 amino acids. The germline gives CDR1 MGHRA, CDR2 YSYEKL. In DNA, the CDR3 is TGCGCCAGCAGCCAGGGGACAGGGGTAACGTCCGAGCAGTACTTC. Its protein is CASSQGTGVTSEQYF.

The chain combines TRBV30 with TRBJ1-6; maybe TRBD1 (6 bases). The CDR3 length is 13 residues. The V gene's germline CDR1 is GTSNPN and CDR2 SVGIG (reference sequence). V was trimmed by 4 bases and J by 9 bases, leaving 13 bases between them. The CDR3 loop reads CAWTPRGSSPLHF. The CDR3 DNA follows: TGTGCCTGGACGCCCAGGGGTAGTTCACCCCTCCACTTT.

The V and J genes are TRBV20-1 and TRBJ2-1; the match to TRBD2 covers 9 bases. The CDR3 totals 12 residues. Trimming took 6 bases from V and 9 from J; bases not matched to a gene: 6. CDR1 and CDR2 from the germline V gene are DFQATT and SNEGSKA (reference sequence). In DNA, the CDR3 is TGCAGTGCCCCGGGACTAGCAGCTGAGCAGTTCTTC. The encoded protein is CSAPGLAAEQFF.

V gene TRBV29-1 combines with J gene TRBJ2-5, with D tentatively TRBD2 (6 bases). The CDR3 contains 13 residues. V lost 4 bases to trimming and J lost 7 bases, with 16 bases between them. CDR1 SQVTM and CDR2 ANQGSEA come from the germline V gene. The CDR3 nucleotides are TGCAGCGTTGCGGAAAGTGGGGGAGGGACCCAGTACTTC. Its translation is CSVAESGGGTQYF.

There are many counts of this clonotype. The chain recombines TRBV6-1 with TRBJ2-1; TRBD2 aligns across 13 bases. This CDR3 region has 15 residues. In germline, CDR1 is MNHNS, CDR2 SASEGT. Germline trimming cut 5 bases from V and 9 bases from J; bases unmatched to any gene: 7. This chain's CDR3 is CASSYGTSGAGEQFF. The CDR3 DNA follows: TGTGCCAGCAGTTATGGGACTAGCGGGGCAGGTGAGCAGTTCTTC.

Worth noting for this clonotype: At one of its ends the junction is not consistent with the germline gene, which may arise from a read error. This chain links TRBV4-2 with TRBJ2-3; 7 nucleotides align to TRBD2. The length of the CDR3 is 16 residues. Germline CDR1 and CDR2: LGHNA and YNFKEQ. This chain's CDR3 is CAGSQDMAGEADTQYF. The CDR3 DNA is TGTGCCGGCAGCCAAGATATGGCGGGAGAAGCAGATACGCAGTATTTT.